This TCR beta chain is from a study of graft-versus-host responses after intestinal transplantation. Study details: Each recipient received anti-thymocyte globulin induction, then tacrolimus and steroids for about 3 years. General observations from the study: Recipient marrow harbored GvH clones, some of which surfaced first in ileum or blood. Peak circulating GvH clone levels were associated with early post-transplant HvG declines.

There are a few counts of this clone. What it binds is unknown. Data came from immunoSEQ multiplex PCR; TCRdb stores just in-frame clones and leaves some out. The sample has some 88,000 clones; under 95% are singletons. Specimen: unstimulated CD8+ T cells sorted from spleen or lymph node cells, collected before intestinal transplant. This clonotype was sampled from a human donor who received an intestinal transplant.

The CDR3 DNA reads TGTGCCAGCAGCCCTCAGTGGACAGGGACCACTGAAGCTTTCTTT. Translated, it gives CASSPQWTGTTEAFF. The V and J genes are TRBV7-9 and TRBJ1-1; 8 nucleotides agree with TRBD1. CDR3 length equals 15 residues. Unmatched junction bases numbered 9, after V lost 5 bases and J lost 4 bases. Germline CDR1 is SEHNR and CDR2 is FQNEAQ (reference sequence).